This record concerns one TCR beta chain sequence. This clone showed up just once. Which antigen it targets is not known. Within one base of it there is no much larger clone, and no base qualities were kept. Using the deep immunoSEQ assay, TCR CDR3 regions were amplified from genomic DNA by multiplex PCR. Extracted genomic DNA from each cell subset was spread evenly across all wells of several immunoSEQ 96-well plates, with each plate serving as a replicate. Each replicate PCR for sorted subsets received about 220 ng genomic DNA, equal to 30,000 or so T cell genomes. Purified libraries were measured with a Qubit 3.0 fluorometer, size-checked on a Bioanalyzer 2100, and measured again with the KAPA Library Quantification kit. A separate single-read 150-cycle Illumina NextSeq 550 flow cell was used to sequence each immunoSEQ 96-well plate. In the paper's pipeline: Because the immunoSEQ output included only junctional sequences and no quality scores, the filtering could not be the same as the filtering used for full-length reads. To assign V/J genes and CDR3, sequences were annotated against IMGT germline references using PyIR, a Python wrapper for IgBLAST v1.9. Reads with weak V/J assignments (E-value above 1e-6), missing CDR3, stop codons, out-of-frame junctions, or ambiguous translated residues were removed. A V3J clonotype was defined by an identical inferred V gene, J gene, and CDR3 amino acid sequence. Percentage overlap between repertoires was computed as shared unique clonotypes divided by the size of the smaller repertoire. Three approaches were used to assess repertoire richness: RTK rarefaction, the Chao1 estimator, and Recon v2.1 estimates of unobserved clonotypes. Generation probabilities were computed with OLGA for all TCRbeta clonotypes obtained by the gDNA method from a few donors. TCRdb limited this immuneACCESS table to in-frame rearrangements with V and J called. A share of clones is missing; checked studies link under half to unresolved V genes, and the rest is unexplained. The V and J calls and clone size were taken over from that table, and D and trimming were inferred from the DNA. Across this sample there are a few million clones, with 80% to 95% seen only once. In total, the top ten clones hold around 0.38% of the sample.

The data stem from a study of shared clonotypes between healthy human individuals (dated by TCRdb to 2019 to 2021). Describing the broader study: The cohort comprised a couple of women and a few men aged 18 to 49 years. For each donor, CD4 naive and CD4 memory were each given three plates, CD8 naive was given two plates, and CD8 memory was given one plate. Different laboratories and diverse techniques were used to prepare libraries and sequence TCR repertoires, to increase sequencing depth and limit assay-specific biases. Leukapheresis yielded between about 0.85 and 10 billion PBMCs per donor. To estimate repertoire size and how much clonotypes are shared between individuals, the study performed deep sequencing of blood TCR repertoires from a handful of healthy adults.

Sequences SGHRS (CDR1) and YFSETQ (CDR2) are obtained from the germline V gene. The junction shows trimming of 3 bases on V and 8 bases on J, plus 12 bases between the germline ends. The CDR3, cysteine through phenylalanine, is 13 amino acids long. The read is trimmed to its CDR3 DNA, 39 bases read in frame from base 1. Donors were healthy HIV-negative adults with no recently reported acute infections or vaccinations. Only Caucasian adults living in Nashville, Tennessee, USA were represented among the donors. CD4+ T cells were enriched by magnetic negative selection; naive cells were then positively selected on CD45RA, and the negative fraction formed the memory subset. Blood was collected by leukapheresis, and PBMCs were isolated by Ficoll-Histopaque density gradient centrifugation and then cryopreserved in liquid nitrogen vapor phase. Analytical flow cytometry was used to check the purity and quantity of every magnetically sorted T cell population. Genomic DNA was isolated from each sorted fraction and quantified by UV absorbance on a Nanodrop 2000c.

Findings and caveats that apply to the study as a whole: Rarefaction of sorted-subset datasets indicated incomplete sequencing despite the large sequencing depth. When several donors were compared, the shared fraction of clonotypes was around 4.6% for naive CD4, 3.5% to 4% for naive CD8, about 2.5% for memory CD4, and 0.35% to 0.5% for memory CD8. Only blood was sampled, and tissue TCR repertoires likely differ from those in blood. Based on pairwise subsampling, the degree of clonotype sharing among donors was expected to be affected by sequencing depth. The small number of donors limited the genetic and exposure-history diversity represented. Clonotypes shared by all four sorted-subset donors showed higher generation probabilities than non-shared clonotypes. Naive subsets generally had larger estimated clonotype richness than memory subsets did.

Sequences were obtained from naive CD4+ T cells from PBMCs. Interpreted using the paper, the cell subset or site label stands for: CD45RA+ positively selected. In this chain, TRBV5-1 is recombined with TRBJ2-1; there is no confident call for the D gene. This receptor was taken from a man younger than 30 in good health. Some clones in this sample may be carry-over from other donors' samples. The CDR3 region has the sequence CASSSLAVDEQFF. At the DNA level, the sequence is TGCGCCAGCAGCTCCTTGGCGGTCGATGAGCAGTTCTTC.